Listed below are T cell receptor beta chains from one sample, sequenced in a study of T-cell memory formation after mild COVID-19. TCRdb processed the 5' RACE reads anew with MiXCR; each CDR3 protein has one entry. Of roughly 110,000 distinct CDR3 sequences in the sample, about a sixth were seen once. The sequenced material came from PBMCs or a T cell subset sorted from them (not recorded which). These receptors were obtained from an adult woman who had mild COVID-19 (a few samples of this study predate the infection). Cell type and time point are not known. The CDR3 runs from the conserved cysteine through the conserved F or W. A D gene is named only where the DNA matches it firmly. For some rows the clone size is stated as once, few or many, or as a class when expanded; others skip it.

j_call | v_call | clone_size | d_call | cdr3_nt | cdr3_aa
TRBJ2-1 | TRBV6-5 | . | TRBD2 | TGTGCCAGCAGTTACTGGCTAGCGGAGCACAATGAGCAGTTCTTC | CASSYWLAEHNEQFF
TRBJ1-1 | TRBV12-3/TRBV12-4 | many | . | TGTGCCAGCAGTCCGACTGGGACTGAAGCTTTCTTT | CASSPTGTEAFF
TRBJ2-3 | TRBV7-9 | . | TRBD2 | TGTGCCAGCAGCTCGGGACTAGCGGAGGGAGGCGATACGCAGTATTTT | CASSSGLAEGGDTQYF
TRBJ2-7 | TRBV2 | . | . | TGTGCCAGTCAGGGTTACGAGCAGTACTTC | CASQGYEQYF
TRBJ1-4 | TRBV9 | . | TRBD1 | TGTGCCAGCAGCGTAGGACAAAGGACAGGGTTTAATGAAAAACTGTTTTTT | CASSVGQRTGFNEKLFF
TRBJ2-1 | TRBV29-1 | . | TRBD1 | TGCAGCGCTTTGGACAGGGGCTACAATGAGCAGTTCTTC | CSALDRGYNEQFF
TRBJ1-5 | TRBV12-3/TRBV12-4 | few | . | TGTGCCAGCAGTTTTACCCTGGGCAGGCCCAGAACCCAGCATTTT | CASSFTLGRPRTQHF
TRBJ2-2 | TRBV6-2/TRBV6-3 | few | TRBD1 | TGTGCCAGCAGTTACACAGGGGCCGGGACCGGGGAGCTGTTTTTT | CASSYTGAGTGELFF
TRBJ1-1 | TRBV7-6 | many | TRBD1 | TGTGCCAGCAGCTCACCGGGACAGGGGGCTGGAGCTTTCTTT | CASSSPGQGAGAFF
TRBJ1-1 | TRBV4-2 | . | . | TGTGCCAGCAGCCCCGTACAGGGATCGAGCACTGAAGCTTTCTTT | CASSPVQGSSTEAFF
TRBJ2-7 | TRBV7-8 | few | TRBD2 | TGTGCCAGCAGCCCTAGCGGGGCCAACTACGAGCAGTACTTC | CASSPSGANYEQYF
TRBJ2-3 | TRBV7-9 | few | . | TGTGCCAGCAGCTGGAGCTATTCTAGCACAGATACGCAGTATTTT | CASSWSYSSTDTQYF
TRBJ2-7 | TRBV20-1 | . | . | TGCAGTGCTAGAGATTTCGTAAGACCCTACGAGCAGTACTTC | CSARDFVRPYEQYF
TRBJ2-7 | TRBV4-1 | few | . | TGCGCCAGCAGCCATCAGGGGGGGGAGCAGTACTTC | CASSHQGGEQYF
TRBJ1-6 | TRBV15 | many | . | TGTGCCACCAGCACCTCAGGGACCAATTCACCCCTCCACTTT | CATSTSGTNSPLHF
TRBJ2-1 | TRBV9 | few | TRBD1 | TGTGCCAGCAGCGTAGAGGGGACAGGGGGCTACAATGAGCAGTTCTTC | CASSVEGTGGYNEQFF
TRBJ2-7 | TRBV6-2/TRBV6-3 | once | TRBD2 | TGTGCCAGCAGTTACGGGACTAGCGGGACGAAAGAGCAGTACTTC | CASSYGTSGTKEQYF
TRBJ1-1 | TRBV20-1 | few | . | TGCAGTGCTAGAGTCGGCCTCGGGGGAACTGAAGCTTTCTTT | CSARVGLGGTEAFF
TRBJ2-7 | TRBV12-3/TRBV12-4 | . | TRBD1 | TGTGCCAGCAGTTTCGCCGGACAGGAGTCCTACGAGCAGTACTTC | CASSFAGQESYEQYF
TRBJ2-1 | TRBV11-2 | few | . | TGTGCCAGCAGCCCGGAGGGGAGACCCTCCTACAATGAGCAGTTCTTC | CASSPEGRPSYNEQFF
TRBJ2-5 | TRBV4-2 | few | . | TGTGCCAGCAGCCAAGATAGGGCTAGCGCCGACCAAGAGACCCAGTACTTC | CASSQDRASADQETQYF
TRBJ2-7 | TRBV6-6 | . | TRBD2 | TGTGCCAGCAGTTCCCCCGACAGGGGGACTAGCGGGAGGCTCGAGCAGTACTTC | CASSSPDRGTSGRLEQYF
TRBJ1-1 | TRBV6-5 | few | . | TGTGCCAGCAGTATCCTGGGGGGCAGAACTGAAGCTTTCTTT | CASSILGGRTEAFF
TRBJ2-7 | TRBV6-6 | few | TRBD2 | TGTGCCAGCAGTTACATCGCGATAGCGGGAGTCGAGCAGTACTTC | CASSYIAIAGVEQYF
TRBJ2-7 | TRBV4-1 | . | . | TGCGCCAGCAGCGGGGGACGCGGACCCTACGAGCAGTACTTC | CASSGGRGPYEQYF
TRBJ1-1 | TRBV6-5 | few | . | TGTGCCACCAATACGTACACTGAAGCTTTCTTT | CATNTYTEAFF
TRBJ2-7 | TRBV7-6 | . | TRBD1 | TGTGCCAGCAGCTTATTTCGGGGACAGGTCAAGTACTTC | CASSLFRGQVKYF
TRBJ2-5 | TRBV7-2 | . | TRBD1 | TGTGCCAGCAGCTTAGTCATGACAGGGGGTGAGACCCAGTACTTC | CASSLVMTGGETQYF
TRBJ1-2 | TRBV6-5 | . | . | TGTGCCAGCAGTTATGAAGGGCAGGGGATTAACTATGGCTACACCTTC | CASSYEGQGINYGYTF
TRBJ2-2 | TRBV11-2 | . | TRBD1 | TGTGCCAGCAGACTTTCCCGGACAGGGCGAAACACCGGGGAGCTGTTTTTT | CASRLSRTGRNTGELFF
TRBJ1-1 | TRBV29-1 | . | . | TGCAGCGTTGTTTCTACTGACACTGAAGCTTTCTTT | CSVVSTDTEAFF
TRBJ1-5 | TRBV20-1 | . | . | TGCAGTGCTAGGACAGTGGGCAATCAGCCCCAGCATTTT | CSARTVGNQPQHF
TRBJ2-7 | TRBV29-1 | . | TRBD2 | TGCAGCGTGACCACTAGCGGGATTTCCTACGAGCAGTACTTC | CSVTTSGISYEQYF
TRBJ1-1 | TRBV4-2 | few | TRBD1 | TGTGCCAGCAGCCATACCGCGGGACAGGCGCCCACTGAAGCTTTCTTT | CASSHTAGQAPTEAFF
TRBJ2-1 | TRBV27 | . | . | TGTGCCAGCAGTTTACTTGAACAGGGTAATGAGCAGTTCTTC | CASSLLEQGNEQFF
TRBJ2-1 | TRBV7-6 | . | TRBD2 | TGTGCCAGCAGCTTAGAGGGACTAGGTGCCAATGAGCAGTTCTTC | CASSLEGLGANEQFF
TRBJ1-1 | TRBV4-1 | many | TRBD1 | TGCGCCAGCAGCCCGCAGACAGGGACTGAAGCTTTCTTT | CASSPQTGTEAFF
TRBJ2-3 | TRBV7-9 | few | TRBD2 | TGTGCCAGCACCACTCCAGCGGGAGTCGGTCCGGTCGCAGATACGCAGTATTTT | CASTTPAGVGPVADTQYF
TRBJ1-1 | TRBV5-1 | . | . | TGCGCCAGCAGCTTCGAGGCCACTGAAGCTTTCTTT | CASSFEATEAFF
TRBJ2-5 | TRBV10-3 | few | . | TGTGCCATCAGTGCCCAGGACGGCCAACAAGAGACCCAGTACTTC | CAISAQDGQQETQYF
TRBJ1-1 | TRBV20-1 | . | . | TGCAGTGCTAGGAACAGGCTGAACACTGAAGCTTTCTTT | CSARNRLNTEAFF
TRBJ1-1 | TRBV19 | few | . | TGTGCCAGTAGTGCCGAACAGCATTGGAACACTGAAGCTTTCTTT | CASSAEQHWNTEAFF
TRBJ2-7 | TRBV9 | many | TRBD1 | TGTGCCAGCAGCTTGGGGGAGGACAGGGGCTCATACGAGCAGTACTTC | CASSLGEDRGSYEQYF
TRBJ2-5 | TRBV7-8 | many | TRBD1 | TGTGCCAGCAGCTGGACAGGGGGGGAGACCCAGTACTTC | CASSWTGGETQYF
TRBJ2-7 | TRBV29-1 | many | . | TGCAGCGCCGAAGGTGACAGGCTCTACGAGCAGTACTTC | CSAEGDRLYEQYF
TRBJ1-2 | TRBV20-1 | few | . | TGCAGTGCTAGAGAGGAGGGGCAAAACTATGGCTACACCTTC | CSAREEGQNYGYTF
TRBJ1-1 | TRBV20-1 | . | . | TGCAGTCCCGTGTGGCAGGGCCCCAGCACTGAAGCTTTCTTT | CSPVWQGPSTEAFF
TRBJ2-2 | TRBV24-1 | . | . | TGTGCCACCAGTCCAGGGTGGAATACCGGGGAGCTGTTTTTT | CATSPGWNTGELFF
TRBJ2-3 | TRBV5-1 | many | TRBD1 | TGCGCCAGCAGCGGCGGGACAGGCAGTATAACAGATACGCAGTATTTT | CASSGGTGSITDTQYF
TRBJ1-4 | TRBV27 | . | . | TGTGCCAGCAGTTCATTAGGAGAAAAACTGTTTTTT | CASSSLGEKLFF
TRBJ2-1 | TRBV29-1 | few | . | TGCAGCGTTGTTTTGGATGAGCAGTTCTTC | CSVVLDEQFF
TRBJ2-1 | TRBV19 | few | TRBD2 | TGTGCCAGTAGTACGGCCCGGCTAGCGGGAGGTGAGCAGTTCTTC | CASSTARLAGGEQFF
TRBJ1-5 | TRBV2 | . | . | TGTGCCAGCAGTGGGACGGATTATCAGCCCCAGCATTTT | CASSGTDYQPQHF
TRBJ2-1 | TRBV9 | . | . | TGTGCCAGCAGCGAGGTTGACACAGGGAGGAATGAGCAGTTCTTC | CASSEVDTGRNEQFF
TRBJ2-2 | TRBV6-5 | . | . | TGTGCCAGCAGCGAGACAGGGAACACCGGGGAGCTGTTTTTT | CASSETGNTGELFF
TRBJ1-1 | TRBV5-5 | few | . | TGTGCCAGCAGCTTGTTTTGGCGAACTGAAGCTTTCTTT | CASSLFWRTEAFF
TRBJ2-2 | TRBV7-6 | few | . | TGTGCCAGCAGCTTATCGACCGCCCCGAACACCGGGGAGCTGTTTTTT | CASSLSTAPNTGELFF